The sequence of this TCR beta chain was determined in a study of beta chain features in type 1 diabetes. Study observations and caveats: Within patients, naive, central memory and Treg TCRB repertoires seemed more similar than within healthy donors.

This clone was seen a handful of times. Antigen: not known. This specimen includes other DNA sequences encoding the same CDR3. This CDR3 is 11 amino acids long. Trimming removed 4 bases at V and 1 base at J, with 1 base between. Germline CDR1 ENHRY, CDR2 SYGVKD. The whole isolated RNA underwent reverse transcription, so sequencing captured expressed TCRB transcripts. Measured with immunoSEQ multiplex PCR; TCRdb has only the in-frame clones, and not every one. This table holds about 620,000 clones, 15% to 17% found once. Heparinised blood was drawn once per donor, averaging around 110 mL. The chain carries TRBV10-3 and TRBJ2-5, with D unclear. The origin of this receptor is a young man in good health. The specimen was naive CD4+ T cells from blood. The CDR3 region has the DNA TGTGCCATCAGTGCCCAAGAGACCCAGTACTTC. It yields the protein CAISAQETQYF.